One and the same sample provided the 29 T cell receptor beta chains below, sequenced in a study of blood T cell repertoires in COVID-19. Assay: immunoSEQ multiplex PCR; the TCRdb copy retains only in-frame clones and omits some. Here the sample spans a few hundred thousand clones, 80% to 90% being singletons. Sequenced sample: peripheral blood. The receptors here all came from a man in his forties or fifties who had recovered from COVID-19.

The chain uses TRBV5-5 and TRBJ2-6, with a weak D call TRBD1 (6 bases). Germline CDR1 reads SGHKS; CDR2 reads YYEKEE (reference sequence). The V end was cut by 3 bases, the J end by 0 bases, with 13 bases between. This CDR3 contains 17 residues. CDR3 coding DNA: TGTGCCAGCAGCTCCAGGGGTTTCGGCTCTGGGGCCAACGTCCTGACTTTC. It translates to CASSSRGFGSGANVLTF.

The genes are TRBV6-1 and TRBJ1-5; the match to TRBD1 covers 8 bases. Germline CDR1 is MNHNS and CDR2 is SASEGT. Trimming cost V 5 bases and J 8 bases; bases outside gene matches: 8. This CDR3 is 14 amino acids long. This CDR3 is CASSSGTGREPQHF. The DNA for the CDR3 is TGTGCCAGCAGTTCCGGGACAGGTCGCGAGCCCCAGCATTTT.

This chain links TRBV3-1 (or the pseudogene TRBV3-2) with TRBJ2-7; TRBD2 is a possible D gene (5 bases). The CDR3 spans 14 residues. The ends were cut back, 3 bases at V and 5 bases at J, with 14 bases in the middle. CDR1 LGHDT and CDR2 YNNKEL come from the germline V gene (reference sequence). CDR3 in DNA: TGTGCCAGCAGCCAGCGTCTAGCCGGCGACGAGCAGTACTTC. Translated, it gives CASSQRLAGDEQYF.

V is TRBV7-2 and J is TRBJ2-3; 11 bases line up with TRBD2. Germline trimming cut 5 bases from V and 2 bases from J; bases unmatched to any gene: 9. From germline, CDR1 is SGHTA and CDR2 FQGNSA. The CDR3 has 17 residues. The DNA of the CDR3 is TGTGCCAGCAGCACCCGGACTAGCGGGCTTGTCACAGATACGCAGTATTTT. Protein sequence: CASSTRTSGLVTDTQYF.

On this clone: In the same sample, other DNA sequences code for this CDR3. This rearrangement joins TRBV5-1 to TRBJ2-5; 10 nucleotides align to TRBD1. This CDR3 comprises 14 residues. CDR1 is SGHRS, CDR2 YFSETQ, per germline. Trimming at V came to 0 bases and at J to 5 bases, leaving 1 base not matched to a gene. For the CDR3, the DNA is TGCGCCAGCAGCTTGGGGGACAGGGGCGAGACCCAGTACTTC. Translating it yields CASSLGDRGETQYF.

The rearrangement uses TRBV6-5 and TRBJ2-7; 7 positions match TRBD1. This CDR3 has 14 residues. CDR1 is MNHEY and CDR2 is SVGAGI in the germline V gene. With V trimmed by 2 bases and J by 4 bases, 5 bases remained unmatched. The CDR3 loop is CASSYLGGTYEQYF. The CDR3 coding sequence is TGTGCCAGCAGTTACCTAGGGGGCACATACGAGCAGTACTTC.

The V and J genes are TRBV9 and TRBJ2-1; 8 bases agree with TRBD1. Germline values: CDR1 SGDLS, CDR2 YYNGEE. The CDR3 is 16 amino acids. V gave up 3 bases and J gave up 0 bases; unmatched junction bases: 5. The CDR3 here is CASSAQGAGSYNEQFF. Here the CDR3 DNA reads TGTGCCAGCAGCGCTCAGGGGGCTGGCTCCTACAATGAGCAGTTCTTC.

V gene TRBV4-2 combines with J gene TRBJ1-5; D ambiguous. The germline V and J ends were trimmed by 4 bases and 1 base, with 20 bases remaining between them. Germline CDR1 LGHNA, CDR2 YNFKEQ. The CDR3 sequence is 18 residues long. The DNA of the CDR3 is TGTGCCAGCAGCCCGACCCTTCGGACGGGAGGGAGCAATCAGCCCCAGCATTTT. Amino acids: CASSPTLRTGGSNQPQHF.

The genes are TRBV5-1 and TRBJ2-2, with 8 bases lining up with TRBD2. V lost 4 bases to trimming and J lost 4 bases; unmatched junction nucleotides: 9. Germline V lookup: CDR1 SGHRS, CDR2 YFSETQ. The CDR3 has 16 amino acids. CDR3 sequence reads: CASSLGGGPLTGELFF. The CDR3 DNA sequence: TGCGCCAGCAGCCTCGGGGGGGGTCCCCTCACCGGGGAGCTGTTTTTT.

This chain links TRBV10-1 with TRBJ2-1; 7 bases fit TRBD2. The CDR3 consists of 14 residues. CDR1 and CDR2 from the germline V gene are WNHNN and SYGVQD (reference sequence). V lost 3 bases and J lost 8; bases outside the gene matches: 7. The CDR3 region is CASSDAGVIHEQFF. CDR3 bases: TGCGCCAGCAGTGACGCGGGAGTGATCCATGAGCAGTTCTTC.

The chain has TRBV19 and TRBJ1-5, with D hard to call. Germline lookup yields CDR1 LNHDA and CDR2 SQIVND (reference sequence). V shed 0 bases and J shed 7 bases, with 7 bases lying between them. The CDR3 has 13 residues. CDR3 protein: CASSIDVIQPQHF. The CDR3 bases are TGTGCCAGTAGTATAGATGTTATCCAGCCCCAGCATTTT. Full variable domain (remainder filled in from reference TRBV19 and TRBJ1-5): DGGITQSPKYLFRKEGQNVTLSCEQNLNHDAMYWYRQDPGQGLRLIYYSQIVNDFQKGDIAEGYSVSREKKESFPLTVTSAQKNPTAFYLCASSIDVIQPQHFGDGTRLSIL.

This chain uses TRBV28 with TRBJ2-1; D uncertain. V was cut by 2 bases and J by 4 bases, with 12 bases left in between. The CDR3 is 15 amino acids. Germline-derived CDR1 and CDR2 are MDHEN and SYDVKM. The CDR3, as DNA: TGTGCCAGCAGTTTACCCGAGACTCGTTACAATGAGCAGTTCTTC. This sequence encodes CASSLPETRYNEQFF.

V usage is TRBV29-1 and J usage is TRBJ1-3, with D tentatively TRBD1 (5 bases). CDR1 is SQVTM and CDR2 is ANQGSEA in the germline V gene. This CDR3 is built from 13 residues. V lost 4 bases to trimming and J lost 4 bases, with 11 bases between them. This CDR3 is CSVVRDSGNTIYF. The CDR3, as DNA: TGCAGCGTTGTAAGGGACTCCGGAAACACCATATATTTT.

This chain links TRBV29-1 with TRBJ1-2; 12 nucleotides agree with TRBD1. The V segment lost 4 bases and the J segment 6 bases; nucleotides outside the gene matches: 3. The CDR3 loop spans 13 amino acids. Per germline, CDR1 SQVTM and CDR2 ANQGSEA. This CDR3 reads CSVGGQGADGYTF. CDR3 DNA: TGCAGCGTTGGGGGACAGGGGGCGGATGGCTACACCTTC.

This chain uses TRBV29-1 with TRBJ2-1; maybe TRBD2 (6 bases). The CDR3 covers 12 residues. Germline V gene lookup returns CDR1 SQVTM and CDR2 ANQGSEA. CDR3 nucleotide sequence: TGCAGTGCGCTTACTAGCCGCAATGAGCAGTTCTTC. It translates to CSALTSRNEQFF.

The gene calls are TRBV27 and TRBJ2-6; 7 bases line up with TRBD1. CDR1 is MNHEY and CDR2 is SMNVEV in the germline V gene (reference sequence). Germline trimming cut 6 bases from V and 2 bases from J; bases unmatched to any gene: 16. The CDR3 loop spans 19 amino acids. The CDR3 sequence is CASSPDRELYRPGANVLTF. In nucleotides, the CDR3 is TGTGCCAGCAGCCCAGACAGGGAACTATATCGCCCTGGGGCCAACGTCCTGACTTTC.

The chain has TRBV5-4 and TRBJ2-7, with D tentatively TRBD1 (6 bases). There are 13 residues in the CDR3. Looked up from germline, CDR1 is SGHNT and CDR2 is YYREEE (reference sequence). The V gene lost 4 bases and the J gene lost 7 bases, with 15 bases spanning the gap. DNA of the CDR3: TGTGCCAGCAGCCTAACAGGGTCCTGGGAGCAGTACTTC. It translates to CASSLTGSWEQYF.

CDR3 DNA sequence: TGTGCCAGCAGCTCACTAGGGGGGGATGAGCAGTTCTTC. It specifies CASSSLGGDEQFF. The rearrangement uses TRBV7-8 and TRBJ2-1; perhaps TRBD2 as D (7 bases). The CDR3 loop spans 13 amino acids. V was shortened by 4 bases and J by 8 bases, with 12 bases between the two germline ends. In germline, CDR1 is SGHVS, CDR2 FQNEAQ.

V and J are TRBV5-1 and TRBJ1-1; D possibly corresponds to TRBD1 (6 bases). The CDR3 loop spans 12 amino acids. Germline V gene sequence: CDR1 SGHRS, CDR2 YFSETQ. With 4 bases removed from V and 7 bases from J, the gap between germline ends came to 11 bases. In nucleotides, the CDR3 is TGCGCCAGCAGCCCTGGGACACTTGAAGCTTTCTTT. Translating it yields CASSPGTLEAFF.

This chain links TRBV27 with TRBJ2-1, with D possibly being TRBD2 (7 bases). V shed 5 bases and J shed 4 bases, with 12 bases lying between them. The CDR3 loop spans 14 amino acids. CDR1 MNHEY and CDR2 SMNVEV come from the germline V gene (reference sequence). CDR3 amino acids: CASSRGGAYNEQFF. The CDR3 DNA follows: TGTGCCAGCAGTCGTGGGGGGGCATACAATGAGCAGTTCTTC.

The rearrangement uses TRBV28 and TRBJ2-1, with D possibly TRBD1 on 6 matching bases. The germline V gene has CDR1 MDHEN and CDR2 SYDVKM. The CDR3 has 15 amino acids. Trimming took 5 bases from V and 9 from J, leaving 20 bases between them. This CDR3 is CASSLPDRTSSEQFF. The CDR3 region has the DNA TGTGCCAGCAGTCTGCCCGACAGGACCAGCTCTGAGCAGTTCTTC.

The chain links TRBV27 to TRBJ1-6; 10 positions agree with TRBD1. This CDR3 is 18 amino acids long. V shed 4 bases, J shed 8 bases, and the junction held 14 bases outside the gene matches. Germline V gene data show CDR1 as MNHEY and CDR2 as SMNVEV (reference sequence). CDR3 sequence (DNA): TGTGCCAGCAGTTCATGGGCTGTGAGGGACAGGGGTTATTCACCCCTCCACTTT. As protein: CASSSWAVRDRGYSPLHF.

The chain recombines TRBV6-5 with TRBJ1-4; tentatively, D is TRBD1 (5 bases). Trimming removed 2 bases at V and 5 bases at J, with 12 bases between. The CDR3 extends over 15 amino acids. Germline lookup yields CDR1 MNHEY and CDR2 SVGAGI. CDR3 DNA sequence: TGTGCCAGCAGTTACGAAGGGGCTACCAATGAAAAACTGTTTTTT. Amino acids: CASSYEGATNEKLFF.

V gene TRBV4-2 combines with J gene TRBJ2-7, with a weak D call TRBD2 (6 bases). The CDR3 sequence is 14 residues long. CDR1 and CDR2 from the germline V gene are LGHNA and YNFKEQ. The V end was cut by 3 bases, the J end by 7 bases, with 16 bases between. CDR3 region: CASSHERRGWEQYF. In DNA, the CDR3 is TGTGCCAGCAGCCACGAACGGAGGGGATGGGAGCAGTACTTC.

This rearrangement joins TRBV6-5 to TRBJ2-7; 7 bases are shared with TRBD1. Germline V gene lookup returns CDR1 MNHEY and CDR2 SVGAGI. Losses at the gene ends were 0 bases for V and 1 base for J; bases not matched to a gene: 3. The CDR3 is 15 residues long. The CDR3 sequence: CASSYSGQSSYEQYF. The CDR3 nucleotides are TGTGCCAGCAGTTACTCGGGACAGTCGTCCTACGAGCAGTACTTC.

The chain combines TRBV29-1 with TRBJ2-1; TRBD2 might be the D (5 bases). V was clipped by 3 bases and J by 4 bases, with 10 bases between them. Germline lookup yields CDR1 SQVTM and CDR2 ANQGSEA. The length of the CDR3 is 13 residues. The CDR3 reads CSVDQWEYNEQFF. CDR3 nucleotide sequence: TGCAGCGTTGACCAGTGGGAGTACAATGAGCAGTTCTTC.

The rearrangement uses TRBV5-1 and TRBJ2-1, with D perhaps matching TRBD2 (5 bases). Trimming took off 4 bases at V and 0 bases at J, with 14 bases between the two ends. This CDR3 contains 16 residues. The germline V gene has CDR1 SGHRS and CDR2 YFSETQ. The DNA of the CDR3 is TGCGCCAGCAGCCTGAGAGCGGAGAGCTCCTACAATGAGCAGTTCTTC. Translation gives CASSLRAESSYNEQFF.

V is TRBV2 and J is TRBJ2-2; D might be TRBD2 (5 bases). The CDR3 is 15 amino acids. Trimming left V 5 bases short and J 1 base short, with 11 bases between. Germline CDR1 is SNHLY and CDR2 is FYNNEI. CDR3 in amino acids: CASSLDGVNTGELFF. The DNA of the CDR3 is TGTGCCAGCAGTCTCGACGGGGTGAACACCGGGGAGCTGTTTTTT.

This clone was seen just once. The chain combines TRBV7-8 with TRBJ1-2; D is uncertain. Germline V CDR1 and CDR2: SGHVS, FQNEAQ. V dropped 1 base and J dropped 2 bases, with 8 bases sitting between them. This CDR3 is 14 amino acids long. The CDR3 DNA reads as TGTGCCAGCAGCTTAGTTTCGGGAAACTATGGCTACACCTTC. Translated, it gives CASSLVSGNYGYTF.